Listed here are 22 T cell receptor beta chains from one sample, sequenced in a study of cytomegalovirus exposure and HLA in healthy donors. Method: immunoSEQ multiplex PCR; TCRdb's copy keeps in-frame clones and lacks some. This sample has some 90,000 clones, with 95% to 98% found just once. Input material: PBMCs. Source of these receptors: a man between 18 and 29 years old in good health and CMV-seronegative.

The genes are TRBV30 and TRBJ2-7; D is perhaps TRBD1 (5 bases). The CDR3 runs 14 residues. Trimming pared 2 bases from V and 3 bases from J, leaving 14 bases between. Germline lookup yields CDR1 GTSNPN and CDR2 SVGIG (reference sequence). The CDR3 region is CAWSSRKGLYEQYV. The CDR3 nucleotides are TGTGCCTGGAGTTCCCGAAAGGGGCTCTACGAGCAGTACGTC.

The chain has TRBV7-8 and TRBJ1-4; 9 nucleotides agree with TRBD1. CDR1 and CDR2 (germline): SGHVS, FQNEAQ. This CDR3 region has 16 residues. Trimming at V came to 5 bases and at J to 8 bases, leaving 12 bases not matched to a gene. The CDR3 nucleotides read TGTGCCAGCAGCCCCAGAACAGGGGGCGTTAGGGAAAAACTGTTTTTT. Translation: CASSPRTGGVREKLFF.

In DNA, the CDR3 is TGTGCCAGCAGCTTGGGGGCTAGCGGGAGGGATGAGGGTCCGTTCTTC. It encodes CASSLGASGRDEGPFF. The chain has TRBV5-4 and TRBJ2-1, with TRBD2 identical over 12 bases. Germline CDR1 SGHNT, CDR2 YYREEE (reference sequence). The trim removed 0 bases at V and 15 bases at J, leaving 13 bases unmatched. The CDR3 is made up of 16 amino acids.

V is TRBV15 and J is TRBJ1-3; D is undetermined. This CDR3 region has 12 residues. The germline gives CDR1 LNHNV, CDR2 YYDKDF (reference sequence). Trimming stripped 4 bases from V and 4 bases from J, with 5 bases between. CDR3 in amino acids: CATSTYGNTIYF. As DNA, the CDR3 is TGTGCCACCAGCACCTACGGAAACACCATATATTTT.

The rearrangement links TRBV6-1 to TRBJ1-1; 7 positions agree with TRBD1. In germline, CDR1 is MNHNS, CDR2 SASEGT. The CDR3 totals 15 residues. With 6 bases clipped from V and 1 base from J, the junction kept 8 bases outside the gene matches. CDR3 residues: CASRNRQGSNTEAFF. CDR3 nucleotide sequence: TGTGCCAGCAGGAACCGACAGGGTTCGAACACTGAAGCTTTCTTT.

The chain couples TRBV25-1 to TRBJ2-2; tentative D call: TRBD1 (6 bases). With 5 bases removed from V and 4 bases from J, the gap between germline ends came to 14 bases. This CDR3 is 15 amino acids long. CDR1 is MGHDK, CDR2 SYGVNS, per germline. CDR3 bases: TGTGCCAGCAGTAGAATGACAGGAGCCACCGGGGAGCTGTTTTTT. Residues: CASSRMTGATGELFF.

This chain uses TRBV27 with TRBJ2-7, with D possibly TRBD1 on 6 matching bases. The CDR3 covers 14 residues. The germline V and J ends were trimmed by 6 bases and 1 base, with 13 bases remaining between them. Germline V gives CDR1 MNHEY, CDR2 SMNVEV (reference sequence). The CDR3 DNA sequence: TGTGCCAGCAGCTCCCAGGGGATTTCCTACGAGCAGTACTTC. Translation gives CASSSQGISYEQYF.

The V gene is TRBV18, the J gene TRBJ1-3; D uncertain. This CDR3 region has 14 residues. CDR1 is KGHSH, CDR2 LQKENI, per germline. Trimming took 3 bases from V and 4 from J, leaving 10 bases between them. The CDR3 protein is CASSPQAAGNTIYF. CDR3 nucleotides: TGTGCCAGCTCACCTCAGGCAGCAGGAAACACCATATATTTT.

The chain recombines TRBV2 with TRBJ1-5; unclear D gene. The V gene lost 0 bases and the J gene lost 2 bases, with 14 bases spanning the gap. The CDR3 sequence is 17 residues long. In germline, CDR1 is SNHLY, CDR2 FYNNEI. CDR3 loop: CASSEAVHTFRNQPQHF. DNA of the CDR3: TGTGCCAGCAGTGAAGCCGTACACACATTCCGCAATCAGCCCCAGCATTTT.

The rearrangement joins TRBV5-1 to TRBJ1-4, with 7 bases identical to TRBD1. The V and J ends lost 3 bases and 4 bases, in that order; junction bases with no gene match: 3. There are 14 residues in the CDR3. CDR1 is SGHRS, CDR2 YFSETQ, per germline. CDR3 region: CASSSGQVNEKLFF. The DNA of the CDR3 is TGCGCCAGCAGCTCCGGACAGGTTAATGAAAAACTGTTTTTT.

The rearrangement uses TRBV27 and TRBJ2-1; 7 nucleotides agree with TRBD1. This CDR3 is 17 amino acids long. Germline V gives CDR1 MNHEY, CDR2 SMNVEV (reference sequence). V lost 5 bases and J lost 6; bases outside the gene matches: 16. The CDR3 protein is CASSRYRGPSPSNEQFF. The CDR3 nucleotides are TGTGCCAGCAGTCGATACAGGGGTCCATCCCCTAGCAATGAGCAGTTCTTC.

This sequence joins TRBV13 and TRBJ1-4, with D uncertain. From germline, CDR1 is PRHDT and CDR2 FYEKMQ (reference sequence). Trimming pared 6 bases from V and 4 bases from J, leaving 6 bases between. The CDR3 runs 12 residues. The CDR3 protein is CASSNSNEKLFF. CDR3 nucleotide sequence: TGTGCCAGCAGTAATAGTAATGAAAAACTGTTTTTT.

The chain uses TRBV4-1 and TRBJ2-1; 7 bases map to TRBD2. Trimming took 3 bases from V and 4 from J; bases not matched to a gene: 9. CDR3 length: 16 residues. Germline V gives CDR1 MGHRA, CDR2 YSYEKL. The CDR3 nucleotides read TGCGCCAGCAGCCAGGTTTTGCGGGAGCCATACAATGAGCAGTTCTTC. Its translation: CASSQVLREPYNEQFF.

This sequence joins TRBV13 and TRBJ2-3; 10 bases are shared with TRBD2. CDR1 and CDR2 from the germline V gene are PRHDT and FYEKMQ (reference sequence). The CDR3 spans 17 residues. Losses at the gene ends were 3 bases for V and 3 bases for J; bases not matched to a gene: 9. CDR3 region: CASSFSLAGDRTDTQYF. The CDR3 nucleotides read TGTGCCAGCAGCTTCAGCCTAGCGGGAGATCGGACAGATACGCAGTATTTT.

The V call is TRBV21-1, the J call TRBJ2-1; the D segment call TRBD2 is taken from the table without a DNA check. TRBV21-1 is a listed pseudogene. The CDR3 sequence is 18 residues long. CDR3: CASNPGPLANAGYNEQFF. The CDR3 nucleotides are TGTGCCAGCAACCCCGGACCACTAGCGAACGCCGGCTACAATGAGCAGTTCTTC.

The chain combines TRBV6-1 with TRBJ1-5; 8 nucleotides align to TRBD1. The CDR3 extends over 15 amino acids. CDR1 is MNHNS and CDR2 is SASEGT in the germline V gene. The J segment lost 9 bases and the V segment lost 6 bases, leaving 13 bases of the junction unmatched. The DNA of the CDR3 is TGTGCCAGCAGAGGGGACAGGACCCTAGATCCGCCCCAGCATTTT. The encoded protein is CASRGDRTLDPPQHF.

The V call is TRBV5-6, the J call TRBJ2-3; TRBD2 is a possible D gene (6 bases). Trimming removed 5 bases at V and 1 base at J, with 17 bases between. The CDR3 has 16 amino acids. Germline values: CDR1 SGHDT, CDR2 YYEEEE. This CDR3 reads CASRGGWRARTDTQYF. In DNA, the CDR3 is TGTGCCAGCAGGGGGGGATGGAGGGCTCGCACAGATACGCAGTATTTT.

This clone came up once. The rearrangement links TRBV4-1 to TRBJ1-5, with D perhaps matching TRBD1 (6 bases). Trimming removed 1 base from V and 3 bases from J, with 10 bases in between. The CDR3 totals 15 residues. The germline V gene encodes CDR1 MGHRA and CDR2 YSYEKL. The CDR3 DNA reads as TGCGCCAGCAGCCAAGCGACAGGCTCCAATCAGCCCCAGCATTTT. Translating it yields CASSQATGSNQPQHF.

This chain connects TRBV5-1 to TRBJ2-3, with 8 bases that match TRBD2. The CDR3 has 16 residues. Germline CDR1 SGHRS, CDR2 YFSETQ. Trimming took 4 bases from V and 4 from J; bases not matched to a gene: 11. The CDR3 spells CASSALSGRGADTQYF. The DNA of the CDR3 is TGCGCCAGCAGCGCCCTAAGCGGGAGAGGGGCAGATACGCAGTATTTT. Using reference TRBV5-1 and TRBJ2-3 for the parts outside the CDR3, the full variable domain is KAGVTQTPRYLIKTRGQQVTLSCSPISGHRSVSWYQQTPGQGLQFLFEYFSETQRNKGNFPGRFSGRQFSNSRSEMNVSTLELGDSALYLCASSALSGRGADTQYFGPGTRLTVL.

The chain links TRBV10-2 to TRBJ1-5, with 8 bases matching TRBD1. This CDR3 is 14 amino acids long. The germline V gene encodes CDR1 WSHSY and CDR2 SAAADI. The junction had 5 bases not matched to a gene; V was cut back by 8 bases and J by 2 bases. CDR3 loop: CASRDRGGNQPQHF. The DNA for the CDR3 is TGCGCCAGCCGCGACAGGGGTGGCAATCAGCCCCAGCATTTT.

This sequence joins TRBV13 and TRBJ1-2, with no clear D. The CDR3 is 19 amino acids. Per the germline V gene, CDR1 is PRHDT and CDR2 is FYEKMQ (reference sequence). Trimming removed 4 bases at V and 5 bases at J, with 29 bases between. The CDR3 reads CASSYSTEGALIVGYGYTF. In DNA, the CDR3 is TGTGCCAGCAGCTATTCCACAGAGGGAGCCTTGATTGTTGGGTATGGCTACACCTTC.

The genes are TRBV10-3 and TRBJ2-7; 9 nucleotides match TRBD2. CDR1 ENHRY and CDR2 SYGVKD come from the germline V gene. V shed 0 bases, J shed 5 bases, and the junction held 11 bases outside the gene matches. The CDR3 spans 17 residues. CDR3 in amino acids: CAISESVIAGVNNEQYF. The CDR3 DNA is TGTGCCATCAGTGAGTCGGTGATAGCGGGAGTGAACAACGAGCAGTACTTC.